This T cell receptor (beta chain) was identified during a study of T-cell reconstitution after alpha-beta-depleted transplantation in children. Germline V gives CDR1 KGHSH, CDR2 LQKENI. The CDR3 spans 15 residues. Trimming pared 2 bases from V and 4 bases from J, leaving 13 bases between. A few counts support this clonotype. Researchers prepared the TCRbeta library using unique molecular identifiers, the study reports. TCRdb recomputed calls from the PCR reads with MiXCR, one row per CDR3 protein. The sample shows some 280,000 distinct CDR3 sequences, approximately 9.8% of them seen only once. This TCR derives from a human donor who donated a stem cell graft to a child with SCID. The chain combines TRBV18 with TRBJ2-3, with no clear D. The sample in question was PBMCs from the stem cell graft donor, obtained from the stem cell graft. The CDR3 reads CASSPGAKMADTQYF. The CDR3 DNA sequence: TGTGCCAGCTCACCAGGCGCGAAAATGGCAGATACGCAGTATTTT. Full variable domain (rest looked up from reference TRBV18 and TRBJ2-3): NAGVMQNPRHLVRRRGQEARLRCSPMKGHSHVYWYRQLPEEGLKFMVYLQKENIIDESGMPKERFSAEFPKEGPSILRIQQVVRGDSAAYFCASSPGAKMADTQYFGPGTRLTVL.